The 9 T cell receptor beta chains presented below share a single source sample, sequenced in a study of T cells in women clearing cervical HPV infection. Clones were sequenced by immunoSEQ multiplex PCR, and TCRdb holds only the in-frame ones, with some missing. The table for this sample gives roughly 30,000 clones. Sequenced material: blood buffy coat. These TCRs come from a woman between 18 and 75 years old with a cervical HPV16 infection that either progressed to CIN3+ or cleared (not recorded which).

With respect to this clone: The CDR3 end is not reached by the read, which stops 3 residues before it; the germline J gene fills it in. This sequence joins TRBV30 and TRBJ2-7; 8 nucleotides align to TRBD1. With V trimmed by 3 bases and J by 5 bases, 3 bases remained unmatched. The germline V gene has CDR1 GTSNPN and CDR2 SVGIG (reference sequence). This CDR3 is 12 amino acids long. CDR3 sequence: CAWRGQEDEQYF. CDR3 DNA, as far as it was read: TGTGCCTGGAGGGGACAGGAGGACGAG. Full variable domain (rest looked up from reference TRBV30 and TRBJ2-7): SQTIHQWPATLVQPVGSPLSLECTVEGTSNPNLYWYRQAAGRGLQLLFYSVGIGQISSEVPQNLSASRPQDRQFILSSKKLLLSDSGFYLCAWRGQEDEQYFGPGTRLTVT.

About this clone: The read falls 3 residues short of the CDR3 end, and the missing part is taken from the germline J gene. This chain connects TRBV5-1 to TRBJ2-7, with 7 bases matching TRBD1. V lost 2 bases and J lost 0; bases outside the gene matches: 5. The germline V gene encodes CDR1 SGHRS and CDR2 YFSETQ. The CDR3 extends over 15 amino acids. The CDR3 reads CASSLQGQSSYEQYF. Incomplete CDR3 DNA: TGCGCCAGCAGCTTACAGGGGCAGAGCTCCTACGAG.

The CDR3 is CASSGDSLIETQYF. The CDR3 bases that were read are TGTGCCAGCAGTGGGGACAGCCTGATAGAGACC. V usage is TRBV6-1 and J usage is TRBJ2-5; 7 bases match TRBD1. The CDR3 goes on 3 residues after the read ends, and that part is filled in from the germline J gene. With V trimmed by 4 bases and J by 4 bases, 6 bases remained unmatched. The CDR3 consists of 14 residues. Germline values: CDR1 MNHNS, CDR2 SASEGT.

As concerns this clone: Read data end 3 residues before the CDR3 end; the end is taken from the germline J gene. The chain carries TRBV11-3 and TRBJ2-1, with TRBD1 matching 7 bases. The germline gives CDR1 SGHNT, CDR2 YENEEA. The length of the CDR3 is 14 residues. The V gene end was trimmed by 1 base and the J gene end by 7 bases; junction bases not matched to a gene: 4. CDR3 protein: CASSLVGRGNEQFF. The CDR3 bases that were read are TGTGCCAGCAGCTTAGTAGGCAGGGGGAATGAG.

With regard to this clone: The read ends 3 residues shy of where the CDR3 ends; the end is completed using the germline J gene. This chain joins TRBV7-2 and TRBJ1-2; 7 bases fit TRBD1. Germline CDR1 is SGHTA and CDR2 is FQGNSA. V lost 5 bases, J lost 2 bases, and 5 bases stayed unmatched. The CDR3 covers 14 residues. CDR3 DNA (partial): TGTGCCAGCAGCCCTTGGGACAGCAACTATGGC. This encodes CASSPWDSNYG. The CDR3 reads in full as CASSPWDSNYGYTF.

About this clone itself: Read data end 3 residues before the CDR3 end; the end is taken from the germline J gene. V usage is TRBV19 and J usage is TRBJ2-3; 13 positions agree with TRBD2. CDR3 size: 17 residues. From germline, CDR1 is LNHDA and CDR2 SQIVND (reference sequence). The trim removed 5 bases at V and 2 bases at J, leaving 7 bases unmatched. This CDR3 reads CASSPRLAGGPTDTQYF. The CDR3 DNA, read in part, is TGTGCCAGTAGTCCTCGACTAGCGGGAGGACCCACAGATACG.

Notes on this clone: The CDR3 extends 3 residues past the end of the read, so its final part is completed from the germline J gene. The chain carries TRBV5-1 and TRBJ2-2; TRBD2 matches at 8 bases. The CDR3 contains 15 residues. After removal of 4 bases from V and 4 bases from J, the junction contained 6 bases not matched to a gene. Per germline, CDR1 SGHRS and CDR2 YFSETQ. The sequenced CDR3 bases are TGCGCCAGCAGCCCGGGACTAGTTATCACCGGGGAG. The encoded protein is CASSPGLVITGE. The entire CDR3 is CASSPGLVITGELFF.

In the case of this clone: The sequence runs out 3 residues before the end of the CDR3; the remainder is reconstructed from the germline J gene. V and J are TRBV7-9 and TRBJ1-2, with a tentative D call TRBD1 (5 bases). V lost 4 bases and J lost 4, with 16 bases in between. Per the germline V gene, CDR1 is SEHNR and CDR2 is FQNEAQ (reference sequence). This CDR3 has 15 residues. CDR3 loop: CASSYVGGRGYGYTF. The part of the CDR3 DNA that was read is TGTGCCAGCAGCTACGTGGGGGGAAGGGGCTATGGC.

On this clone itself: Sequencing ends 3 residues short of the CDR3 end; the germline J gene provides the rest. V usage is TRBV6-2 or TRBV6-3 and J usage is TRBJ2-7; 8 positions agree with TRBD2. The CDR3 is made up of 15 amino acids. Germline V gene lookup returns CDR1 MNHEY and CDR2 SVGEGT. With V trimmed by 6 bases and J by 1 base, 8 bases remained unmatched. CDR3 sequence: CASSRSGSFSYEQYF. The covered CDR3 bases are TGTGCCAGCAGCCGGAGCGGGAGTTTTTCCTACGAG.